The T cell receptor beta chain described here comes from a study of T cell clonotyping in hematopoietic cell transplantation. Findings of the study overall: Few recipient clonotypes overlapped donors; over 95% were de novo at given depth. After transplant, recipient diversity fell while pathologically expanded clonotypes grew through day 180. Cells were unsorted, so CD4 and CD8 contributions were not separated. Higher Inverse Simpson Index values in graft donor and pretransplant recipient predicted broader posttransplant TCR diversity.

Here immunoSEQ multiplex PCR was the method, and the copy in TCRdb shows in-frame clones only, minus some. The sample holds about 36,000 clones, approximately 89% seen once. As concerns this clone: Its antigen is still unknown.

V lost 5 bases and J lost 16, with 18 bases in between. CDR1 is SEHNR, CDR2 FQNEAQ, per germline (reference sequence). There are 12 residues in the CDR3. This chain connects TRBV7-9 to TRBJ1-5; a possible D gene is TRBD1 (5 bases). This receptor was taken from a woman in her thirties or forties in good health. Some clones in this sample may be carry-over from other donors' samples. Sequencing input: peripheral blood mononuclear cells. In DNA form, the CDR3 reads TGTGCCAGCAGCCCAGAAACAGGCCTGACACATTTT. It yields the protein CASSPETGLTHF.